A single sample gave rise to the 16 T cell receptor beta chains below, sequenced in a study of OX40 agonist ivuxolimab in advanced cancers. Clones were sequenced by immunoSEQ multiplex PCR, and TCRdb holds only the in-frame ones, with some missing. The table shows about 50,000 clones, with more than 65% occurring only once. The source was CD4+ or CD8+ T cells sorted from blood, collected in a trial of the OX40 agonist ivuxolimab. These receptor sequences come from an adult with an advanced solid tumor such as melanoma, head and neck, liver or kidney cancer.

V and J are TRBV7-9 and TRBJ2-7; a possible D gene is TRBD1 (7 bases). Germline V gives CDR1 SEHNR, CDR2 FQNEAQ (reference sequence). The CDR3 is 16 residues long. The ends were cut back, 5 bases at V and 3 bases at J, with 20 bases in the middle. Here the CDR3 reads CASSPRRDSENYEQYF. The CDR3 DNA sequence: TGTGCCAGCAGCCCAAGGAGGGACAGCGAGAACTACGAGCAGTACTTC.

This clone is medium-sized (0.01 to 0.1%) within its sample. The chain's CDR3 is CASSQEGVNYGYTF. As DNA, the CDR3 is TGCGCCAGCAGCCAAGAAGGAGTTAACTATGGCTACACCTTC. The J gene is TRBJ1-2, the V gene TRBV4-1; D remains unclear. The CDR3 totals 14 residues. Looked up from germline, CDR1 is MGHRA and CDR2 is YSYEKL. V gave up 0 bases and J gave up 1 base, with 6 bases separating them.

The rearrangement uses TRBV28 and TRBJ2-7, with TRBD2 matching over 7 bases. This CDR3 is 13 amino acids long. V shed 11 bases, J shed 6 bases, and the junction held 13 bases outside the gene matches. CDR1 is MDHEN, CDR2 SYDVKM, per germline. CDR3: CAGKRSGVGEQYF. The CDR3 DNA reads as TGTGCCGGCAAAAGAAGCGGGGTGGGCGAGCAGTACTTC. The variable domain in full, with the rest retrieved from reference TRBV28 and TRBJ2-7, is DVKVTQSSRYLVKRTGEKVFLECVQDMDHENMFWYRQDPGLGLRLIYFSYDVKMKEKGDIPEGYSVSREKKERFSLILESASTNQTSMYLCAGKRSGVGEQYFGPGTRLTVT.

This rearrangement joins TRBV29-1 to TRBJ2-7; 9 nucleotides agree with TRBD1. Germline V CDR1 and CDR2: SQVTM, ANQGSEA. Losses at the gene ends were 0 bases for V and 5 bases for J; bases not matched to a gene: 5. The CDR3 length is 14 residues. This CDR3 is CSVEEGGQGNEQYF. CDR3 DNA: TGCAGCGTTGAAGAGGGGGGACAGGGAAACGAGCAGTACTTC.

The gene calls are TRBV19 and TRBJ2-2; D unclear. The CDR3 runs 11 residues. Germline assignment: CDR1 LNHDA and CDR2 SQIVND (reference sequence). Trimming took off 10 bases at V and 6 bases at J, with 9 bases between the two ends. In DNA form, the CDR3 reads TGTGCCACCCGGACCCCCGGGGAGCTGTTTTTT. Protein product: CATRTPGELFF. The whole variable domain, remainder taken from reference TRBV19 and TRBJ2-2, is DGGITQSPKYLFRKEGQNVTLSCEQNLNHDAMYWYRQDPGQGLRLIYYSQIVNDFQKGDIAEGYSVSREKKESFPLTVTSAQKNPTAFYLCATRTPGELFFGEGSRLTVL.

The rearrangement joins TRBV2 to TRBJ2-1, with no clear D. This CDR3 contains 9 residues. Germline CDR1 SNHLY, CDR2 FYNNEI. V lost 7 bases, J lost 7 bases, and 2 bases lay in between. The CDR3 protein is CASINEQFF. The CDR3 DNA reads TGTGCCAGCATTAATGAGCAGTTCTTC. The full variable domain, rest sourced from reference TRBV2 and TRBJ2-1, is EPEVTQTPSHQVTQMGQEVILRCVPISNHLYFYWYRQILGQKVEFLVSFYNNEISEKSEIFDDQFSVERPDGSNFTLKIRSTKLEDSAMYFCASINEQFFGPGTRLTVL.

The rearrangement joins TRBV27 to TRBJ2-4; 9 nucleotides agree with TRBD2. With V trimmed by 4 bases and J by 7 bases, 11 bases remained unmatched. The CDR3 runs to 16 residues. Per the germline V gene, CDR1 is MNHEY and CDR2 is SMNVEV (reference sequence). CDR3 loop: CASSSGAGGWGNIQYF. The CDR3 DNA reads TGTGCCAGCAGTTCAGGAGCGGGGGGTTGGGGGAACATTCAGTACTTC.

V usage is TRBV7-2 and J usage is TRBJ2-1; D uncertain. Per the germline V gene, CDR1 is SGHTA and CDR2 is FQGNSA. The CDR3 runs 13 residues. V lost 1 base and J lost 6, with 7 bases in between. The CDR3 sequence is CASSLEVTNEQFF. The CDR3 nucleotides read TGTGCCAGCAGCTTAGAAGTCACCAATGAGCAGTTCTTC.

The chain is built from TRBV19 and TRBJ1-2, with 10 bases lining up with TRBD1. With 3 bases clipped from V and 5 bases from J, the junction kept 6 bases outside the gene matches. The CDR3 loop spans 15 amino acids. Germline-derived CDR1 and CDR2 are LNHDA and SQIVND (reference sequence). The CDR3 spells CASSIVMGQGYGYTF. The CDR3, as DNA: TGTGCCAGTAGTATTGTGATGGGACAGGGGTATGGCTACACCTTC.

J is TRBJ1-2 and V is TRBV9; 7 bases map to TRBD1. The V gene end was trimmed by 4 bases and the J gene end by 4 bases; junction bases not matched to a gene: 7. Germline CDR1 is SGDLS and CDR2 is YYNGEE. CDR3 length: 14 amino acids. CDR3 in amino acids: CASSQGQASYGYTF. The CDR3 region has the DNA TGTGCCAGCAGCCAAGGACAGGCATCCTATGGCTACACCTTC. The variable domain in full, completed from reference TRBV9 and TRBJ1-2, reads DSGVTQTPKHLITATGQRVTLRCSPRSGDLSVYWYQQSLDQGLQFLIQYYNGEERAKGNILERFSAQQFPDLHSELNLSSLELGDSALYFCASSQGQASYGYTFGSGTRLTVV.

This clone appeared a single time. This chain uses TRBV5-1 with TRBJ1-4; tentatively, D is TRBD1 (5 bases). V was clipped by 4 bases and J by 5 bases, with 9 bases between them. Per germline, CDR1 SGHRS and CDR2 YFSETQ. This CDR3 contains 13 residues. CDR3: CASSRGTNEKLFF. CDR3 bases: TGCGCCAGCAGCCGGGGGACGAATGAAAAACTGTTTTTT.

The rearrangement uses TRBV19 and TRBJ2-2; no reliable D call. The CDR3 is made up of 11 amino acids. The V end lost 8 bases, the J end lost 2 bases, and 3 bases lay between the germline ends. CDR1 is LNHDA and CDR2 is SQIVND in the germline V gene (reference sequence). CDR3 coding DNA: TGTGCCAGTGGAAACACCGGGGAGCTGTTTTTT. Its translation is CASGNTGELFF. The full variable domain, rest sourced from reference TRBV19 and TRBJ2-2, is DGGITQSPKYLFRKEGQNVTLSCEQNLNHDAMYWYRQDPGQGLRLIYYSQIVNDFQKGDIAEGYSVSREKKESFPLTVTSAQKNPTAFYLCASGNTGELFFGEGSRLTVL.

The chain has TRBV20-1 and TRBJ2-7; tentatively, D is TRBD2 (5 bases). Trimming cost V 5 bases and J 10 bases, with 15 bases left between them. Germline V gives CDR1 DFQATT, CDR2 SNEGSKA (reference sequence). The CDR3 sequence is 11 residues long. The CDR3 reads CSAELGGAQYF. The DNA for the CDR3 is TGCAGTGCTGAACTAGGTGGAGCCCAGTACTTC.

The rearrangement uses TRBV19 and TRBJ2-3; 11 nucleotides match TRBD2. CDR3 length: 20 residues. The germline CDR1 and CDR2 sequences are LNHDA and SQIVND (reference sequence). V was pared by 5 bases and J by 1 base, with 17 bases of the junction left unmatched. This CDR3 is CASSSPGRSGGAWGTDTQYF. Here the CDR3 DNA reads TGTGCCAGTAGTTCACCGGGGCGTAGCGGGGGGGCCTGGGGCACAGATACGCAGTATTTT.

The rearrangement links TRBV6-5 to TRBJ2-3; TRBD2 matches 7 bases. The CDR3 totals 14 residues. Trimming at V came to 5 bases and at J to 4 bases, leaving 6 bases not matched to a gene. Germline values: CDR1 MNHEY, CDR2 SVGAGI. CDR3 bases: TGTGCCAGCAGTACAGGACTAGTCGCAGATACGCAGTATTTT. Translated: CASSTGLVADTQYF.

The chain has TRBV5-4 and TRBJ2-7; 7 bases line up with TRBD1. Looked up from germline, CDR1 is SGHNT and CDR2 is YYREEE (reference sequence). The length of the CDR3 is 16 residues. V gave up 4 bases and J gave up 0 bases; unmatched junction bases: 10. The CDR3 region has the DNA TGTGCCAGCAGCGGAACACAGGGGCCAGGCTCCTACGAGCAGTACTTC. As protein: CASSGTQGPGSYEQYF.